This T cell receptor beta chain was observed in a study of blood T cell repertoires in COVID-19. Original processing methods: Using reference gene primer amplification, nucleated cell counts were estimated. Assay used: immunoSEQ multiplex PCR; TCRdb lists only in-frame clones, some missing. V, J and clone size derive from that table, while D and trimming were established from the DNA sequence. The table shows about 480,000 clones, with nearly 90% occurring only once. The CDR3 runs 13 residues. Germline-derived CDR1 and CDR2 are LNHDA and SQIVND (reference sequence). Trimming took off 3 bases at V and 5 bases at J, with 10 bases between the two ends.

The J gene is TRBJ2-5, the V gene TRBV19, with a tentative D call TRBD1 (5 bases). The clonotype was recovered from a woman aged 18-30 years with acute COVID-19. Material for sequencing was PBMCs or T cells enriched from blood (not recorded which). CDR3 protein: CASSMTAQETQYF. CDR3 nucleotides: TGTGCCAGTAGTATGACAGCCCAGGAGACCCAGTACTTC.